This T cell receptor beta chain was captured by sequencing in a study of shared clonotypes between healthy human individuals. Study-level background: Per-donor plates numbered three CD4 naive, three CD4 memory, two CD8 naive and one CD8 memory. Overall study results and limits: Rarefaction curves obtained for sorted subsets showed sequencing incomplete despite large depth. Clonotypes shared by all four sorted-subset donors had higher generation probabilities than non-shared clonotypes.

In regard to this clone: Its antigen is unknown. The sample has other DNA sequences that encode this CDR3 too.

The CDR3 runs to 13 residues. The ends were cut back, 3 bases at V and 4 bases at J, with 6 bases in the middle. Germline lookup yields CDR1 MDHEN and CDR2 SYDVKM. CD45RO-negative CD8 cells positively selected for CCR7 made up the naive population, which excluded terminally differentiated effector memory CD45RA+ cells. Genomic DNA belonging to each subset was distributed in equal measure over several immunoSEQ plates. Data came from immunoSEQ multiplex PCR; TCRdb stores just in-frame clones and leaves some out. Of roughly 850,000 clones detected, 96% appear once; the ten largest clones hold 0.2% to 0.25%.

This chain connects TRBV28 to TRBJ2-2; D remains unclear. The source is a man in his thirties or forties in good health. The specimen sequenced was naive CD8+ T cells sorted from blood. The CDR3 here is CASSFRRTGELFF. In DNA form, the CDR3 reads TGTGCCAGCAGTTTTCGGCGCACCGGGGAGCTGTTTTTT.